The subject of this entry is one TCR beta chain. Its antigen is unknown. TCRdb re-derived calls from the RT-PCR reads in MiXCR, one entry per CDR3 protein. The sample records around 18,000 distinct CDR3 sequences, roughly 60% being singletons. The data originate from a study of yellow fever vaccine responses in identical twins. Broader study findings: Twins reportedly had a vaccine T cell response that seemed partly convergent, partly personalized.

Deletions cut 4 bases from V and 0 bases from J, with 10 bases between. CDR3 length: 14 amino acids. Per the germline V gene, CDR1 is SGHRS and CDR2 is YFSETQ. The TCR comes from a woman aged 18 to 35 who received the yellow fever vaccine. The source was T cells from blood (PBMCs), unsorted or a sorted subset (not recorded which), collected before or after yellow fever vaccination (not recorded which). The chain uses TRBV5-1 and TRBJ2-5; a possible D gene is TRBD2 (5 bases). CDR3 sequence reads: CASSPDFHQETQYF. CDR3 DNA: TGCGCCAGCAGCCCGGACTTCCACCAAGAGACCCAGTACTTC.